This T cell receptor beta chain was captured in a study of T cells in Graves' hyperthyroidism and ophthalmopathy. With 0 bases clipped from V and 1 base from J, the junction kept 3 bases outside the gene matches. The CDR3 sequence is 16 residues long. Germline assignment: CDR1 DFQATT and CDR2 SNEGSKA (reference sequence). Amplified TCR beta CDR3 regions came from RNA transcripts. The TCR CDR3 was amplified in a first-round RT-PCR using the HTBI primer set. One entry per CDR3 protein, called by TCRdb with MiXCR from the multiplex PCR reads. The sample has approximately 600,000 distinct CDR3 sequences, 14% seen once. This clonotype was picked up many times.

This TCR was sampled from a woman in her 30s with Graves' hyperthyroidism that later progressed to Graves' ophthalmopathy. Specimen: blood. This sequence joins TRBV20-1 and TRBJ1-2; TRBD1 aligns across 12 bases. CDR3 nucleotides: TGCAGTGCTAGAGAGGGGACAGGGGGCTTTAACTATGGCTACACCTTC. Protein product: CSAREGTGGFNYGYTF.